The 8 T cell receptor beta chains below were found in one sample sequenced in a study of shared clonotypes between healthy human individuals. TCRdb keeps only in-frame clones here, not all; method: immunoSEQ multiplex PCR. The profile covers some 2.4 million clones, with 93% appearing a single time and 0.36% taken by the ten largest. The specimen sequenced was naive CD4+ T cells from PBMCs. This sample's subset: CD45RA+ positively selected. The receptors shown here come from a man between 18 and 35 years old in good health. Some clones in this sample may be carry-over from other donors' samples.

The chain recombines TRBV4-2 with TRBJ2-3; D gene uncertain. The V gene's germline CDR1 is LGHNA and CDR2 YNFKEQ. The ends were cut back, 2 bases at V and 2 bases at J, with 5 bases in the middle. The CDR3 sequence is 13 residues long. Here the CDR3 reads CASSQPDTDTQYF. The CDR3 DNA follows: TGTGCCAGCAGCCAACCCGACACAGATACGCAGTATTTT.

The chain employs TRBV6-6 and TRBJ2-7; 7 nucleotides agree with TRBD2. The CDR3 spans 13 residues. Trimming removed 7 bases from V and 3 bases from J; junction bases left unmatched: 6. CDR1 is MNHNY and CDR2 is SVGAGI in the germline V gene (reference sequence). This CDR3 reads CASMEGGSYEQYF. DNA of the CDR3: TGTGCCAGCATGGAGGGCGGGAGCTACGAGCAGTACTTC.

This rearrangement joins TRBV29-1 to TRBJ2-2; D is perhaps TRBD2 (6 bases). Germline V gene lookup returns CDR1 SQVTM and CDR2 ANQGSEA. V lost 1 base to trimming and J lost 11 bases, with 14 bases between them. This CDR3 region has 13 residues. CDR3 sequence: CSVEARRRGELFF. The CDR3 DNA reads as TGCAGCGTTGAAGCAAGGCGGCGGGGAGAGCTGTTTTTT.

This chain links TRBV5-1 with TRBJ2-5; no reliable D call. CDR1 is SGHRS and CDR2 is YFSETQ in the germline V gene. This CDR3 contains 13 residues. Trimming removed 4 bases at V and 8 bases at J, with 15 bases between. CDR3 sequence: CASSEHPAYTQYF. CDR3 DNA sequence: TGCGCCAGCAGCGAGCATCCGGCATACACCCAGTACTTC.

Notes on this clone: Other DNA variants within this sample encode the same CDR3. V usage is TRBV7-8 and J usage is TRBJ2-3; no clear D gene. V was clipped by 2 bases and J by 0 bases, with 6 bases between them. The CDR3 sequence is 14 residues long. Germline CDR1 is SGHVS and CDR2 is FQNEAQ. The CDR3 sequence is CASSLSGSTDTQYF. CDR3 DNA sequence: TGTGCCAGCAGCTTAAGTGGCAGCACAGATACGCAGTATTTT.

V and J are TRBV25-1 and TRBJ1-4; D gene ambiguous. The CDR3 totals 15 residues. Germline V gene lookup returns CDR1 MGHDK and CDR2 SYGVNS. Trimming removed 1 base from V and 3 bases from J, with 9 bases in between. The CDR3 loop is CASSESRVANEKLFF. The CDR3 DNA follows: TGTGCCAGCAGTGAATCCCGGGTGGCTAATGAAAAACTGTTTTTT.

The V gene is TRBV28, the J gene TRBJ1-5; the D is unclear. V was shortened by 1 base and J by 5 bases, with 18 bases between the two germline ends. This CDR3 comprises 17 residues. Germline-derived CDR1 and CDR2 are MDHEN and SYDVKM. CDR3 in DNA: TGTGCCAGCAGTTTATATGGAGTGTGGGAGGGCGATCAGCCCCAGCATTTT. Amino acid sequence: CASSLYGVWEGDQPQHF.

This sequence joins TRBV6-8 and TRBJ2-5, with D unresolved. The CDR3 runs 11 residues. The V end was cut by 6 bases, the J end by 2 bases, with 4 bases between. Looked up from germline, CDR1 is MNHGY and CDR2 is SAAAGT. CDR3: CASSPQETQYF. In DNA, the CDR3 is TGTGCCAGCAGCCCGCAAGAGACCCAGTACTTC.